This TCR beta chain was recorded in a study of cytomegalovirus exposure and HLA in healthy donors. 13 Jbeta primers and 60 Vbeta primers were used for the PCR. Sequenced by immunoSEQ multiplex PCR; TCRdb stores in-frame clones only, minus some. The sample includes 150,000 to 200,000 clones, around 80% seen only once; the top ten take around 6%. Trimming cost V 4 bases and J 3 bases, with 15 bases left between them. CDR1 SGHRS and CDR2 YFSETQ come from the germline V gene. The length of the CDR3 is 15 residues. The TCR sequence derives from a man aged 50 or older in good health and CMV-seropositive. This chain uses TRBV5-1 with TRBJ2-3; TRBD1 is a possible D gene (6 bases). Sequencing was carried out using PBMCs. This chain's CDR3 is CASSRVGAPTDTQYF. Written as DNA, the CDR3 is TGCGCCAGCAGCCGTGTGGGGGCCCCTACAGATACGCAGTATTTT. The variable domain in full, completed from reference TRBV5-1 and TRBJ2-3, reads KAGVTQTPRYLIKTRGQQVTLSCSPISGHRSVSWYQQTPGQGLQFLFEYFSETQRNKGNFPGRFSGRQFSNSRSEMNVSTLELGDSALYLCASSRVGAPTDTQYFGPGTRLTVL.